This T cell receptor (beta chain) was documented in a study of human T cells and chemical hapten exposure. TCRdb processed the RACE reads anew with MiXCR; each CDR3 protein has one entry. This table holds fewer than 500,000 distinct CDR3 sequences, about 4.4% found once. Time point described: patch test 1, 2 weeks after DPC sensitization. Treatment described: therapeutic diphenylcyclopropenone sensitization with weekly scalp DPC. Study-wide results and caveats: The study found that DPC sensitization did not change TCRs above 1 in 1000 frequency.

The CDR3 has 16 amino acids. Germline V gene lookup returns CDR1 SEHNR and CDR2 FQNEAQ (reference sequence). V was clipped by 6 bases and J by 0 bases, with 15 bases between them. There are a few counts of this clonotype. As yet, its antigen is unknown. The TCR comes from a woman aged 45-65 years with alopecia areata. Some clones in this sample may be carry-over from other donors' samples. Specimen: whole blood, collected in connection with sensitization to the hapten diphenylcyclopropenone (DPC). V is TRBV7-9 and J is TRBJ2-1; no clear D gene. CDR3 amino acids: CASRPVHLDSYNEQFF. The CDR3 DNA sequence: TGTGCCAGCAGACCCGTACACCTGGACTCCTACAATGAGCAGTTCTTC.